This T cell receptor beta chain emerged from a study of CD8 T cells in ankylosing spondylitis. TCRdb fed the 5' RACE reads into MiXCR, producing one record per CDR3 protein. The sample contains 230,000 or so distinct CDR3 sequences, under 20% of which appear only once. Germline assignment: CDR1 SGHAT and CDR2 FQNNGV. The CDR3 is 14 amino acids. The V end was cut by 4 bases, the J end by 4 bases, with 14 bases between. This sequence was found in a male donor with ankylosing spondylitis or in good health (not recorded which). Sequenced input: blood, either unsorted or a sorted T cell fraction (not recorded which). The chain uses TRBV11-2 and TRBJ2-7, with a weak D call TRBD1 (6 bases). CDR3 protein: CASSSTETGYEQYF. In DNA, the CDR3 is TGTGCCAGCAGCTCAACCGAGACAGGTTACGAGCAGTACTTC.